The 27 T cell receptor beta chains given below trace back to one sample, sequenced in a study of T cells in Graves' hyperthyroidism and ophthalmopathy. Template material for amplifying TCR beta CDR3 regions consisted of RNA transcripts. The HTBI primer set was used in a first-round RT-PCR of the TCR CDR3. TCRdb independently ran MiXCR on the multiplex PCR reads; one entry per CDR3 protein. Altogether 530,000 or so distinct CDR3 sequences are present, around 46% being singletons, with the ten largest covering roughly 8.2%. The specimen was peripheral blood or thyroid tissue (not recorded which). Receptors were obtained from a woman aged 18-29 years with Graves' hyperthyroidism.

This rearrangement joins TRBV2 to TRBJ2-5; TRBD2 aligns across 10 bases. The germline V gene has CDR1 SNHLY and CDR2 FYNNEI. The CDR3 is 13 residues long. The J segment lost 5 bases and the V segment lost 9 bases, leaving 6 bases of the junction unmatched. CDR3 coding DNA: TGTGCCAGAGCGGGGGGGGTCGGGGAGACCCAGTACTTC. This sequence encodes CARAGGVGETQYF.

The chain links TRBV29-1 to TRBJ1-1, with D maybe TRBD1 (5 bases). CDR1 and CDR2 (germline): SQVTM, ANQGSEA. This CDR3 region has 11 residues. V lost 8 bases to trimming and J lost 6 bases, with 13 bases between them. The CDR3 DNA reads as TGCAGCTTGGGGGGGTCGTCTGAAGCTTTCTTT. It specifies CSLGGSSEAFF.

This clonotype was counted at least ten times. CDR3 sequence: CASSTGQGGSDGYTF. The CDR3 bases are TGCGCCAGCAGCACCGGACAGGGAGGAAGTGATGGCTACACCTTC. This rearrangement joins TRBV5-1 to TRBJ1-2; the match to TRBD1 covers 8 bases. V gave up 4 bases and J gave up 6 bases; unmatched junction bases: 11. Germline assignment: CDR1 SGHRS and CDR2 YFSETQ. CDR3 length: 15 amino acids. The full variable domain, with the rest looked up from reference TRBV5-1 and TRBJ1-2, is KAGVTQTPRYLIKTRGQQVTLSCSPISGHRSVSWYQQTPGQGLQFLFEYFSETQRNKGNFPGRFSGRQFSNSRSEMNVSTLELGDSALYLCASSTGQGGSDGYTFGSGTRLTVV.

The table lists this clonotype with many counts. The chain employs TRBV6-5 and TRBJ1-5; D is perhaps TRBD1 (5 bases). The CDR3 spans 12 residues. The V gene's germline CDR1 is MNHEY and CDR2 SVGAGI. The ends were cut back, 8 bases at V and 7 bases at J, with 12 bases in the middle. The DNA of the CDR3 is TGTGCCAGCGGTACGGGGCCCCAGCCCCAGCATTTT. Translation gives CASGTGPQPQHF.

The rearrangement joins TRBV12-3 or TRBV12-4 to TRBJ1-1; D unresolved. This CDR3 is 12 amino acids long. Deletions cut 6 bases from V and 1 base from J, with 6 bases between. CDR3 DNA sequence: TGTGCCAGCAGGACGGCGAACACTGAAGCTTTCTTT. This sequence encodes CASRTANTEAFF.

The table lists this clonotype with many counts. The CDR3 sequence is CSVRGGTNEKLFF. As DNA, the CDR3 is TGCAGCGTGAGGGGGGGAACTAATGAAAAACTGTTTTTT. This chain connects TRBV29-1 to TRBJ1-4; tentative D call: TRBD1 (6 bases). The CDR3 length is 13 residues. The germline V and J ends were trimmed by 6 bases and 1 base, with 9 bases remaining between them. Germline lookup yields CDR1 SQVTM and CDR2 ANQGSEA.

The V gene is TRBV12-5, the J gene TRBJ1-5, with a tentative D call TRBD1 (5 bases). Trimming removed 4 bases at V and 12 bases at J, with 19 bases between. The length of the CDR3 is 14 residues. Germline CDR1 and CDR2: LGHNT and FRNRAP. The DNA of the CDR3 is TGTGCTAGTGGTTCGGACGGGGGAGGAGGTGTCCAGCATTTT. Protein sequence: CASGSDGGGGVQHF.

This clonotype came up a few times. The genes are TRBV7-2 and TRBJ2-5; no reliable D call. TRBJ2-3 explains the end of the DNA better; the J call may be wrong. This CDR3 is 11 amino acids long. The germline V gene encodes CDR1 SGHTA and CDR2 FQGNSA. CDR3 sequence reads: CASSQAGTQYF. In nucleotides, the CDR3 is TGTGCCAGCAGTCAAGCAGGTACGCAGTATTTT.

The rearrangement links TRBV29-1 to TRBJ1-4; TRBD1 is a possible D gene (6 bases). The CDR3 totals 16 residues. Germline V gene sequence: CDR1 SQVTM, CDR2 ANQGSEA. V lost 4 bases to trimming and J lost 6 bases, with 21 bases between them. The DNA for the CDR3 is TGCAGCGTTGTGCTAGCGGGAGGGACATCTGATGAAAAACTGTTTTTT. This translates into CSVVLAGGTSDEKLFF. The complete variable domain, with remaining parts taken from reference TRBV29-1 and TRBJ1-4, reads SAVISQKPSRDICQRGTSLTIQCQVDSQVTMMFWYRQQPGQSLTLIATANQGSEATYESGFVIDKFPISRPNLTFSTLTVSNMSPEDSSIYLCSVVLAGGTSDEKLFFGSGTQLSVL.

CDR3 sequence reads: CASSLPTGGSHYGYTF. The CDR3 DNA reads as TGTGCCAGCAGCTTACCGACAGGGGGGTCTCACTATGGCTACACCTTC. V gene TRBV12-3 or TRBV12-4 combines with J gene TRBJ1-2, with 9 bases matching TRBD1. Trimming took 6 bases from V and 3 from J; bases not matched to a gene: 11. CDR3 length: 16 residues.

The CDR3 reads CATSDVQRGDEQYF. The CDR3 DNA reads TGTGCCACCAGTGATGTCCAGCGGGGGGACGAGCAGTACTTC. The chain links TRBV24-1 to TRBJ2-7; 9 nucleotides align to TRBD2. CDR3 size: 14 residues. Germline V gene data show CDR1 as KGHDR and CDR2 as SFDVKD. V was clipped by 3 bases and J by 5 bases; unmatched bases: 4.

There are many counts of this clonotype. This sequence joins TRBV2 and TRBJ1-1, with TRBD1 matching 9 bases. Germline V gene sequence: CDR1 SNHLY, CDR2 FYNNEI. This CDR3 comprises 14 residues. Germline trimming cut 7 bases from V and 3 bases from J; bases unmatched to any gene: 6. CDR3 region: CASTLRTGDTEAFF. CDR3 coding DNA: TGTGCCAGCACCCTCCGGACAGGGGACACTGAAGCTTTCTTT.

The chain carries TRBV4-3 and TRBJ1-4; D is unclear. Germline CDR1 is LGHNA and CDR2 is YSLEER. This CDR3 comprises 16 residues. Trimming cost V 0 bases and J 7 bases, with 15 bases left between them. The CDR3 sequence: CASSQELLFVTEKLFF. The CDR3 DNA is TGCGCCAGCAGCCAAGAACTCCTTTTCGTGACTGAAAAACTGTTTTTT.

This clonotype was recorded many times. The CDR3 nucleotides are TGCAGTGCTAGCTCATCCTTCCCGTCACCCCGTCAAGATAGCAATCAGCCCCAGCATTTT. Protein: CSASSSFPSPRQDSNQPQHF. The chain employs TRBV20-1 and TRBJ1-5; D remains unclear. Germline assignment: CDR1 DFQATT and CDR2 SNEGSKA (reference sequence). V was shortened by 3 bases and J by 0 bases, with 27 bases between the two germline ends. The CDR3 is 20 amino acids.

The chain couples TRBV20-1 to TRBJ2-7; D is possibly TRBD2 (5 bases). V lost 6 bases and J lost 6, with 21 bases in between. Germline loops: CDR1 DFQATT, CDR2 SNEGSKA (reference sequence). The CDR3 consists of 14 residues. CDR3 bases: TGCAGTGCCATCACTGGGGAGAGGCTGCTCGAGCAGTACTTC. It encodes CSAITGERLLEQYF.

Many counts were recorded for this clonotype. This rearrangement joins TRBV9 to TRBJ2-5; TRBD2 aligns across 13 bases. V shed 4 bases and J 7 bases; nucleotides not matched to a gene: 10. The germline gives CDR1 SGDLS, CDR2 YYNGEE. The CDR3 is 16 amino acids. CDR3 amino acids: CASSLGLAGDRGTQYF. CDR3 DNA: TGTGCCAGCAGCCTCGGACTAGCGGGAGACCGTGGGACCCAGTACTTC.

This clonotype has at least ten counts. The chain recombines TRBV7-8 with TRBJ2-7; 9 bases map to TRBD1. The CDR3 runs 14 residues. Trimming cost V 3 bases and J 3 bases; bases outside gene matches: 3. The germline gives CDR1 SGHVS, CDR2 FQNEAQ. The CDR3 region is CASSLGTGHYEQYF. CDR3 in DNA: TGTGCCAGCAGCTTGGGGACAGGGCACTACGAGCAGTACTTC.

The CDR3 DNA reads TGTGCCAGCGGGACAGGGGCCGATCCAGCTAACTATGGCTACACCTTC. Encoded protein: CASGTGADPANYGYTF. V usage is TRBV19 and J usage is TRBJ1-2; 10 nucleotides align to TRBD1. The V gene end was trimmed by 9 bases and the J gene end by 0 bases; junction bases not matched to a gene: 10. Per the germline V gene, CDR1 is LNHDA and CDR2 is SQIVND (reference sequence). CDR3 length equals 16 residues.

This rearrangement joins TRBV10-3 to TRBJ2-1; D may be TRBD2 (6 bases). Germline CDR1 is ENHRY and CDR2 is SYGVKD. V lost 0 bases to trimming and J lost 8 bases, with 11 bases between them. There are 14 residues in the CDR3. CDR3 protein: CAISESSRDDEQFF. CDR3 bases: TGTGCCATCAGTGAGTCTTCGCGGGATGATGAGCAGTTCTTC.

Turning to this clonotype: This is likely a read error, given that the CDR3 carries no conserved phenylalanine or tryptophan at its end. No DNA is shown, since the ends of the CDR3 on it are uncertain; the CDR3 is the one TCRdb lists. V usage is TRBV7-9 and J usage is TRBJ1-3. The CDR3 has 9 residues if both end residues are counted. Germline CDR1 reads SEHNR; CDR2 reads FQNEAQ (reference sequence). The CDR3 sequence: CASSLRGGI.

In its sample, this clonotype was seen a few times. The J gene is TRBJ2-2, the V gene TRBV7-8; 15 bases are a match to TRBD2. CDR1 is SGHVS, CDR2 FQNEAQ, per germline. The V gene end was trimmed by 5 bases and the J gene end by 1 base; junction bases not matched to a gene: 2. This CDR3 has 17 amino acids. CDR3 sequence (DNA): TGTGCCAGCAGCCAGGGACTAGCGGGAGGGAACACCGGGGAGCTGTTTTTT. Protein sequence: CASSQGLAGGNTGELFF.

The DNA for the CDR3 is TGTGCCAGCAGCCTCCCCGGCTCAGCCGAGCAGTACTTC. It is translated as CASSLPGSAEQYF. The chain recombines TRBV3-1 with TRBJ2-7; D is undetermined. Germline V lookup: CDR1 LGHDT, CDR2 YNNKEL (reference sequence). The CDR3 spans 13 residues. The V end was cut by 4 bases, the J end by 6 bases, with 13 bases between.

The chain combines TRBV27 with TRBJ2-7; maybe TRBD1 (5 bases). Germline values: CDR1 MNHEY, CDR2 SMNVEV (reference sequence). The V end lost 0 bases, the J end lost 5 bases, and 14 bases lay between the germline ends. The CDR3 has 15 amino acids. As DNA, the CDR3 is TGTGCCAGCAGTTTATCCCCAGGGCGAGTACACGAGCAGTACTTC. Amino acid sequence: CASSLSPGRVHEQYF.

The genes are TRBV11-2 and TRBJ1-1; 7 bases are a match to TRBD1. Germline CDR1 reads SGHAT; CDR2 reads FQNNGV. The trim removed 5 bases at V and 3 bases at J, leaving 9 bases unmatched. The CDR3 runs 15 residues. CDR3 in amino acids: CASSQGVLGDTEAFF. The CDR3 DNA reads as TGTGCCAGCAGCCAGGGGGTATTAGGGGACACTGAAGCTTTCTTT.

This clonotype was found many times. The J gene is TRBJ1-5, the V gene TRBV4-2; D possibly corresponds to TRBD1 (6 bases). The ends were cut back, 1 base at V and 4 bases at J, with 8 bases in the middle. The length of the CDR3 is 14 residues. Germline CDR1 LGHNA, CDR2 YNFKEQ. The CDR3 bases are TGTGCCAGCAGCCAAGGGACAGCAAATCAGCCCCAGCATTTT. As protein: CASSQGTANQPQHF.

This rearrangement joins TRBV25-1 to TRBJ1-2; the D is unclear. Trimming pared 4 bases from V and 4 bases from J, leaving 13 bases between. Germline CDR1 is MGHDK and CDR2 is SYGVNS. The CDR3 is made up of 14 amino acids. The DNA for the CDR3 is TGTGCCAGCAGTGCTAGGAACACGGGCTATGGCTACACCTTC. Amino acid sequence: CASSARNTGYGYTF.

This clonotype was picked up many times. The CDR3 coding sequence is TGTGCCAGCAGTGACAGGGAAGGTGAAAAACTGTTTTTT. Translation gives CASSDREGEKLFF. The chain joins TRBV2 to TRBJ1-4; D may be TRBD1 (5 bases). Germline-derived CDR1 and CDR2 are SNHLY and FYNNEI. The CDR3 is 13 amino acids. V gave up 3 bases and J gave up 7 bases, with 9 bases separating them.